This paragraph covers one TCR beta chain sequence. Antigen specificity is unknown. The data belong to a study of CD8+ T cells in alopecia areata. V trimming: 3 bases; J trimming: 3 bases; junction bases outside the gene matches: 1. CDR3 length: 13 amino acids. Per germline, CDR1 MNHEY and CDR2 SMNVEV (reference sequence). From alopecia areata patients, lesional scalp punch biopsies and peripheral blood were collected. RNA extraction and reverse transcription yielded cDNA as sequencing template. TCRdb keeps only in-frame clones here, not all; method: immunoSEQ multiplex PCR. The sample includes around 80,000 clones, roughly half of them seen just once. Study findings and constraints: Clonality exceeded that of normal scalp in lesional scalp, most notably in alopecia totalis/universalis. Patients showed less clear TCR sequence sharing than mice, possibly partly because of HLA diversity.

This chain connects TRBV27 to TRBJ1-2; 7 bases are shared with TRBD1. This receptor was taken from a human donor with alopecia areata. Sequencing used NKG2D-high CD8+ T cells sorted from blood. This CDR3 reads CASSFGQDYGYTF. In DNA form, the CDR3 reads TGTGCCAGCAGTTTCGGACAGGACTATGGCTACACCTTC.